This record concerns one T cell receptor beta chain sequence. The antigen this receptor binds is unknown. Per-base qualities were not stored, and no clone one base away is much larger. These data come from a study of OX40 agonist ivuxolimab in advanced cancers. About the study as a whole: The costimulatory receptor OX40 (CD134) was targeted by ivuxolimab, a fully human IgG2 agonistic monoclonal antibody. Intravenous ivuxolimab was administered to patients every 2 weeks at six dose levels: 0.01, 0.1, 0.3, 1.5, 3 and 10 mg/kg. Of the 50 to 55 dose-escalation patients, hepatocellular carcinoma was present in roughly 19, melanoma in roughly 15, renal cell carcinoma in 9 and head and neck cancer in 9. In the dose-escalation cohort, around four fifths of patients were male, and the mean age was roughly 60 years, with a range of roughly 20 to 80. Patients were allowed to have had prior anti-PD-1, anti-PD-L1 or anti-CTLA-4 therapy, and around 43% of the dose-escalation patients had been treated with checkpoint inhibitors. Partial responses occurred in three dose-escalation patients: two with cutaneous melanoma and one with hepatocellular carcinoma. Peripheral TCRbeta sequencing aimed to test whether ivuxolimab altered TCR sequence diversity and caused clonal T-cell expansion. The monotherapy dose-escalation portion (N of about 50 patients) of the phase I ivuxolimab trial is reported in the paper. On the study overall, not on this receptor specifically: After ivuxolimab, expanded clones were on average more numerous among CD8+ T cells than among CD4+ T cells. Which antigens the clonally expanded peripheral T cells were specific for was not determined. At doses of 0.1 to 3.0 mg/kg, clonal expansion of both CD4+ and CD8+ blood T cells was observed from baseline to week 6. In partial responders in the 0.1-3.0 mg/kg groups, normalized peripheral clonal expansion was found to be among the lowest, especially among CD8+ T cells. Low levels of normalized T-cell clonal expansion were also seen in some nonresponding patients.

Genomic DNA was extracted from sorted cells for sequencing of the TCRbeta CDR3 region. The immunoSEQ Assay was used for sequencing of TCRbeta CDR3 regions. TCRdb carries this immuneACCESS record with in-frame sequences only. Its versions omit some clonotypes, under half of them owing to an unresolved V gene in the studies checked, with the rest unexplained. This sample is represented by 85,000 to 95,000 clones; roughly 91% of them were singletons. The ten largest clones capture 2.6% of the sample. Patients with autoimmune disease history or receiving systemic immunosuppression were excluded from the trial. Peripheral blood for TCR sequencing was collected from all dose cohorts at baseline, on cycle 4 day 1, and on cycle 7 day 1. The samples were taken from a phase I, first-in-human, multicenter, open-label dose-escalation trial of ivuxolimab. Adults with locally advanced or metastatic melanoma, renal cell, hepatocellular, or head and neck squamous cell carcinoma were enrolled in the trial. Before TCR sequencing, CD4+ and CD8+ T cells were separately sorted from peripheral blood.

The junction carries 16 bases between V and J, which are trimmed by 8 bases and 5 bases respectively. From cysteine to phenylalanine, the CDR3 is 14 amino acids long. Only CDR3 DNA is held: 42 bases, read in frame from base 1. Via the germline V gene (reference sequence), CDR1 is SEHNR and CDR2 FQNEAQ. The material was CD4+ or CD8+ T cells sorted from blood, obtained in a trial of the OX40 agonist ivuxolimab. The clonotype was recovered from an adult with an advanced solid tumor such as melanoma, head and neck, liver or kidney cancer. The chain is encoded by TRBV7-9 joined to TRBJ2-1; D gene: possibly TRBD2, on 6 matching bases. The CDR3 loop reads CASPAPGLHNEQFF. The nucleotide sequence reads TGTGCCAGCCCAGCGCCGGGACTCCACAATGAGCAGTTCTTC.